This passage covers 10 T cell receptor beta chains from one sample sequenced in a study of T cells in Graves' hyperthyroidism and ophthalmopathy. TCR beta CDR3 regions were amplified from RNA. RT-PCR in the first round (using the HTBI primer set) targeted the TCR CDR3. TCRdb re-derived calls from the multiplex PCR reads in MiXCR, one entry per CDR3 protein. The sample consists of roughly 290,000 distinct CDR3 sequences, about an eighth of them appearing once. Sequenced: blood. These receptors were taken from a woman between 25 and 40 years old with Graves' hyperthyroidism that later progressed to Graves' ophthalmopathy.

The chain employs TRBV28 and TRBJ1-1; D gene unclear. V was pared by 9 bases and J by 0 bases, with 8 bases between. There are 12 residues in the CDR3. CDR1 is MDHEN, CDR2 SYDVKM, per germline. CDR3 sequence: CASSVLNTEAFF. Written as DNA, the CDR3 is TGTGCCAGTTCAGTGCTGAACACTGAAGCTTTCTTT.

The J gene is TRBJ2-5, the V gene TRBV11-2, with 7 nucleotides matching TRBD2. This CDR3 contains 16 residues. Germline V CDR1 and CDR2: SGHAT, FQNNGV. Trimming cost V 5 bases and J 5 bases; bases outside gene matches: 14. The CDR3 DNA reads TGTGCCAGCAGCATACGGTGGGGGGGGGGTAAGGAGACCCAGTACTTC. Its protein is CASSIRWGGGKETQYF.

This clonotype was observed at least ten times. This sequence joins TRBV3-1 and TRBJ2-7; no reliable D call. Germline V lookup: CDR1 LGHDT, CDR2 YNNKEL (reference sequence). This CDR3 has 12 residues. V dropped 1 base and J dropped 6 bases, with 7 bases sitting between them. The CDR3 nucleotides read TGTGCCAGCAGCCAAGTATCACGCGAGCAGTACTTC. Amino acid sequence: CASSQVSREQYF.

The CDR3 nucleotides are TGTGCCAGCCTGGGGTTTCCGGCGAACACCGGGGAGCTGTTTTTT. This translates into CASLGFPANTGELFF. The chain joins TRBV27 to TRBJ2-2; D not certain. With 8 bases removed from V and 0 bases from J, the gap between germline ends came to 13 bases. The CDR3 consists of 15 residues. Germline V CDR1 and CDR2: MNHEY, SMNVEV (reference sequence).

In this sample, this clonotype turned up a few times. The rearrangement links TRBV6-2 or TRBV6-3 to TRBJ1-3; D is unresolved. The CDR3 consists of 17 residues. Germline V gene sequence: CDR1 MNHEY, CDR2 SVGEGT. Trimming removed 5 bases from V and 6 bases from J, with 23 bases in between. CDR3 amino acids: CASSRIPGSTALNTIYF. CDR3 nucleotides: TGTGCCAGCAGTCGTATCCCAGGCTCGACGGCCTTAAACACCATATATTTT.

Many counts were recorded for this clonotype. V usage is TRBV14 and J usage is TRBJ2-2; possible D gene TRBD1, 5 bases. The ends were cut back, 1 base at V and 4 bases at J, with 10 bases in the middle. This CDR3 spans 15 amino acids. Germline V gene data show CDR1 as SGHDN and CDR2 as FVKESK. CDR3 nucleotide sequence: TGTGCCAGCAGCCAAGGGTTCAGGGCCACCGGGGAGCTGTTTTTT. Translating gives CASSQGFRATGELFF.

This clonotype was found a few times. The V and J genes are TRBV7-9 and TRBJ2-2; no clear D gene. The CDR3 loop spans 16 amino acids. The V end was cut by 5 bases, the J end by 0 bases, with 13 bases between. The V gene's germline CDR1 is SEHNR and CDR2 FQNEAQ (reference sequence). The CDR3 region is CASSVDYISNTGELFF. In nucleotides, the CDR3 is TGTGCCAGCAGCGTCGATTACATATCGAACACCGGGGAGCTGTTTTTT.

The sample holds many counts of this clonotype. This chain connects TRBV28 to TRBJ2-7, with 13 bases aligning to TRBD2. V was clipped by 8 bases and J by 5 bases; unmatched bases: 9. This CDR3 is built from 15 residues. Germline V CDR1 and CDR2: MDHEN, SYDVKM. The CDR3 DNA reads TGTGCCAGCGAACTAGCGGGAGGGCCGATCAACGAGCAGTACTTC. Translation: CASELAGGPINEQYF.

This clonotype showed up just a few times. The chain combines TRBV11-2 with TRBJ2-5; D gene uncertain. CDR1 is SGHAT, CDR2 FQNNGV, per germline. The germline V and J ends were trimmed by 3 bases and 9 bases, with 8 bases remaining between them. The CDR3 consists of 11 residues. Written as DNA, the CDR3 is TGTGCCAGCAGCTTTTCCGAGGCCCAGTACTTC. It encodes CASSFSEAQYF.

This clonotype was found many times. This chain links TRBV20-1 with TRBJ2-3, with 11 bases identical to TRBD2. Germline V gene data show CDR1 as DFQATT and CDR2 as SNEGSKA (reference sequence). CDR3 length equals 13 residues. V lost 5 bases and J lost 3; bases outside the gene matches: 1. The CDR3 region is CSALAGGTDTQYF. The CDR3 nucleotides are TGCAGTGCTTTAGCGGGAGGGACAGATACGCAGTATTTT.